The 3 T cell receptor beta chains below were found in one sample sequenced in a study of blood T cell repertoires in COVID-19. Profiling relied on immunoSEQ multiplex PCR, and the TCRdb table lists in-frame clones only, not all of them. The data hold approximately 110,000 clones, with about 94% observed a single time. Input material: peripheral blood. The receptors originated from a man in his fifties or sixties with COVID-19, enrolled during active disease.

The chain is built from TRBV6-1 and TRBJ1-5; 7 bases are a match to TRBD1. Losses at the gene ends were 2 bases for V and 4 bases for J; bases not matched to a gene: 5. From germline, CDR1 is MNHNS and CDR2 SASEGT. The CDR3 runs to 15 residues. DNA for the CDR3: TGTGCCAGCAGTGAACGGGGGACAGCAAATCAGCCCCAGCATTTT. It translates to CASSERGTANQPQHF.

To note about this clone: Other nucleotide sequences from this sample produce the same CDR3. The DNA of the CDR3 is TGTGCCAGCAGTTACCAGGGCAGCACTGAAGCTTTCTTT. Protein sequence: CASSYQGSTEAFF. The rearrangement uses TRBV6-2 or TRBV6-3 and TRBJ1-1; D possibly corresponds to TRBD1 (5 bases). The CDR3 runs 13 residues. V lost 2 bases and J lost 4, with 8 bases in between. Germline V CDR1 and CDR2: MNHEY, SVGEGT.

The rearrangement joins TRBV30 to TRBJ2-2, with D unresolved. The V and J ends lost 0 bases and 7 bases respectively, with 9 bases between them. The germline gives CDR1 GTSNPN, CDR2 SVGIG (reference sequence). This CDR3 is 13 amino acids long. The DNA of the CDR3 is TGTGCCTGGAGTGTACAAGTGAACGGGGAGCTGTTTTTT. Translating gives CAWSVQVNGELFF.